This TCR beta chain was sequenced in a study of blood T cells in healthy people across ages. Using a J-beta primer mix together with a sample-barcoded 5' primer, a second PCR was run for roughly 7 to 11 cycles. TCRdb re-analysed the 5' RACE reads in MiXCR, keeping a single row per CDR3 protein. Here the sample spans 450,000 to 650,000 distinct CDR3 sequences, 24% being singletons. This CDR3 region has 13 residues. Germline lookup yields CDR1 KGHDR and CDR2 SFDVKD. V was cut by 8 bases and J by 7 bases, with 14 bases left in between. Isolation recovered at least 6.5 million PBMCs from every sample. This clonotype was counted only a few times. These same data were also listed under a study on T cells of mothers and their children. As that report states: Related mother-child pairs showed slightly, non-significantly higher overlap than unrelated pairs.

The V call is TRBV24-1, the J call TRBJ1-5; unclear D gene. The sequence was obtained from a boy younger than 18 in good health. Sequenced input: blood. DNA for the CDR3: TGTGCCACCAATGGGGATGCCGCACAGCCCCAGCATTTT. This encodes CATNGDAAQPQHF.